This TCR beta chain comes out of a study of technical replicates of blood from several donors. Germline V gives CDR1 LGHNA, CDR2 YNFKEQ. There are 15 residues in the CDR3. Between the trimmed V and J ends, which lost 1 base and 3 bases, there was a span of 13 bases. Here immunoSEQ multiplex PCR was the method, and the copy in TCRdb shows in-frame clones only, minus some. The sample shows 74,000 or so clones, around 90% of them seen only once. The clonotype comes from a human donor in good health. The sequenced material came from T cells isolated from PBMCs. The chain combines TRBV4-2 with TRBJ2-7; perhaps TRBD1 as D (6 bases). CDR3 loop: CASSQAGTTFYEQYF. The CDR3 DNA sequence: TGTGCCAGCAGCCAAGCCGGGACAACGTTCTACGAGCAGTACTTC.